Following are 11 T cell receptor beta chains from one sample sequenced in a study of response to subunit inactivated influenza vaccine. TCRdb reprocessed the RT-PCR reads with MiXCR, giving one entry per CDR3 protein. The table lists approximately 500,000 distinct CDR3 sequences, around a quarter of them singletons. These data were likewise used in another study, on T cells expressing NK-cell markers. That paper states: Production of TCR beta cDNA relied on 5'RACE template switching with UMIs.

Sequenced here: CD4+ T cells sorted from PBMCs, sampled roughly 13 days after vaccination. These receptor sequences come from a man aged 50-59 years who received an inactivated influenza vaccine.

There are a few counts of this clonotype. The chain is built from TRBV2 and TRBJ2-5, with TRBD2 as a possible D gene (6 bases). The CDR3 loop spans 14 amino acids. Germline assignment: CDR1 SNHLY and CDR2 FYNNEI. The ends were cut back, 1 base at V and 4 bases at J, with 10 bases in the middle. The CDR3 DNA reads TGTGCCAGCAGTGAAGAGACTAGGACAGAGACCCAGTACTTC. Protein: CASSEETRTETQYF.

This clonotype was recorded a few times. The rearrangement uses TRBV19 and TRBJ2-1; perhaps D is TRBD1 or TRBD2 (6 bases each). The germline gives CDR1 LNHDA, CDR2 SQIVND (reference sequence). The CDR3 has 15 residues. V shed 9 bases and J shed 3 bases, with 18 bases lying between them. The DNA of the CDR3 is TGTGCCAGCGACAAAGGGGGGACTCTCTACAATGAGCAGTTCTTC. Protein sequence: CASDKGGTLYNEQFF.

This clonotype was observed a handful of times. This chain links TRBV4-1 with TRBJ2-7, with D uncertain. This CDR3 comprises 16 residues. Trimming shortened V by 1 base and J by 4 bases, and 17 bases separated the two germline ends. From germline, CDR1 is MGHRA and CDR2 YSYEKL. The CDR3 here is CASSQGRARRPYEQYF. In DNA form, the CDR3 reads TGCGCCAGCAGCCAAGGTAGGGCGAGGCGGCCATACGAGCAGTACTTC.

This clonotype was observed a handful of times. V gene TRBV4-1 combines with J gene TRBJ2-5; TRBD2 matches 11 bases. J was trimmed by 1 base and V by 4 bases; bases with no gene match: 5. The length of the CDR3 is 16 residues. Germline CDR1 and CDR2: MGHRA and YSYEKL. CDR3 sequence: CASSPSSGGTQETQYF. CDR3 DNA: TGCGCCAGCAGCCCCTCTAGCGGGGGGACCCAAGAGACCCAGTACTTC.

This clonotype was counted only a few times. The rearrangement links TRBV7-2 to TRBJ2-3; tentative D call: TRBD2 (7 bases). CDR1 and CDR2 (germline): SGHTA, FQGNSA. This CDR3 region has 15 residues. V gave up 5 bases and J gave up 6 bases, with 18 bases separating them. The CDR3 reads CASSNRWGGGDTQYF. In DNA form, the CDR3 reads TGTGCCAGCAGCAACCGGTGGGGGGGCGGGGATACGCAGTATTTT.

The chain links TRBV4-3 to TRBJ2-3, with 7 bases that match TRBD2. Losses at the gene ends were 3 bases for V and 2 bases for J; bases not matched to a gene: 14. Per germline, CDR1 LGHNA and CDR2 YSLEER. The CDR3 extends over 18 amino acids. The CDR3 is CASSHNLVGRSTTDTQYF. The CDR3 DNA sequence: TGCGCCAGCAGCCACAACCTGGTCGGGAGGTCGACCACAGATACGCAGTATTTT.

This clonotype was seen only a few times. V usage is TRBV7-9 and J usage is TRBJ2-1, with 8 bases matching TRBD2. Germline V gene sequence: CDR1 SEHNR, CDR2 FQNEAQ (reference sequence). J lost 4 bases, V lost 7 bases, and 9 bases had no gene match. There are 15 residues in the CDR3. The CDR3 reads CASTVTSGPYNEQFF. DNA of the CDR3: TGTGCCAGCACCGTCACTAGCGGACCATACAATGAGCAGTTCTTC.

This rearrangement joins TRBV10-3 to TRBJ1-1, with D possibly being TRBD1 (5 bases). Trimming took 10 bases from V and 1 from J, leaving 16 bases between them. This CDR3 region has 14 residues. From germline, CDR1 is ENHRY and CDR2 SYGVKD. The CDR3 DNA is TGTGCCACGGGGCCGGGAGGAGAGAACACTGAAGCTTTCTTT. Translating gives CATGPGGENTEAFF.

Written as DNA, the CDR3 is TGTGCCATCAGTGAAGGGAGAAGTAACACAGATACGCAGTATTTT. This gives the protein CAISEGRSNTDTQYF. The rearrangement uses TRBV10-3 and TRBJ2-3; possible D gene TRBD2, 5 bases. V shed 3 bases and J shed 2 bases, with 12 bases lying between them. The CDR3 runs to 15 residues. In germline, CDR1 is ENHRY, CDR2 SYGVKD.

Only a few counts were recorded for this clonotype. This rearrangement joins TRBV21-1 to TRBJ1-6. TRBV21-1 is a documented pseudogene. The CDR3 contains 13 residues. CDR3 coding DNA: TGTGCCAGCAGCAAAGGGGGGAGGTCAGTCCTCCACTTT. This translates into CASSKGGRSVLHF.

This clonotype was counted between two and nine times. This CDR3 is CASSPTGGYTEAFF. In DNA form, the CDR3 reads TGTGCCAGCAGCCCAACGGGGGGTTACACTGAAGCTTTCTTT. This chain uses TRBV3-1 with TRBJ1-1, with a possible D match to TRBD1 (5 bases). Germline V lookup: CDR1 LGHDT, CDR2 YNNKEL (reference sequence). V was shortened by 4 bases and J by 3 bases, with 12 bases between the two germline ends. This CDR3 spans 14 amino acids.